These 4 T cell receptor beta chains came from one sample sequenced in a study of shared clonotypes between healthy human individuals. Naive CD8 cells were CD45RO-negative, positively selected for CCR7, excluding terminally differentiated effector memory CD45RA+ cells. This table comes from immunoSEQ multiplex PCR, and its TCRdb copy is limited to in-frame clones, with some not included. The repertoire holds about 2 million clones, with about 94% as singletons. Sequencing was done on a sample of naive CD8+ T cells sorted from blood. These receptors came from a man in his late teens or twenties in good health.

This clone was observed a single time. The chain employs TRBV5-4 and TRBJ1-5; tentative D call: TRBD1 (5 bases). The CDR3 extends over 14 amino acids. CDR1 is SGHNT, CDR2 YYREEE, per germline (reference sequence). The ends were cut back, 2 bases at V and 4 bases at J, with 10 bases in the middle. CDR3 bases: TGTGCCAGCAGCTTCGGAGGGGAAAATCAGCCCCAGCATTTT. It yields the protein CASSFGGENQPQHF.

This chain uses TRBV6-1 with TRBJ2-7; D is perhaps TRBD1 or TRBD2 (5 bases each). The germline V gene has CDR1 MNHNS and CDR2 SASEGT. There are 13 residues in the CDR3. The V end was cut by 8 bases, the J end by 4 bases, with 15 bases between. The CDR3 DNA reads as TGTGCCAGCGAACGGGACGATGGTTACGAGCAGTACTTC. It is translated as CASERDDGYEQYF.

The chain links TRBV13 to TRBJ2-3, with 10 nucleotides matching TRBD1. Germline CDR1 and CDR2: PRHDT and FYEKMQ (reference sequence). The CDR3 is made up of 16 amino acids. V lost 0 bases to trimming and J lost 3 bases; unmatched junction nucleotides: 3. The CDR3 nucleotides are TGTGCCAGCAGCTTAGGCCGGGACAGGGGAACAGATACGCAGTATTTT. Its protein product is CASSLGRDRGTDTQYF.

The chain recombines TRBV27 with TRBJ2-7, with 8 bases fitting TRBD1. CDR1 and CDR2 from the germline V gene are MNHEY and SMNVEV (reference sequence). V dropped 5 bases and J dropped 3; count of bases not matched to a gene: 6. This CDR3 is built from 14 residues. The CDR3, as DNA: TGTGCCAGCAGTCCGACGACAGGGGTCTACGAGCAGTACTTC. As protein: CASSPTTGVYEQYF.